This TCR beta chain appears in the sequencing data of a study of CD8 T cells in Susac syndrome. Study-wide context: There were over five sequenced Susac syndrome patients with active disease and 8 or 9 in remission.

The CDR3 length is 10 residues. V lost 1 base and J 9 bases, leaving 6 bases between the germline ends. The germline gives CDR1 GTSNPN, CDR2 SVGIG (reference sequence). Random hexamers were used to reverse transcribe the RNA input (0.5 to 1 ug). Coverage of TCR beta CDR3 amplification by immunoSEQ multiplex PCR extended to 54 Vbeta and 13 Jbeta. From the immunoSEQ multiplex PCR reads, TCRdb called clonotypes with MiXCR, one entry per CDR3 protein. The profile shows more than 150,000 distinct CDR3 sequences, 90% to 96% of them singletons. The sequence was collected from a human donor with Susac syndrome. The genes are TRBV30 and TRBJ1-1; D is unresolved. The specimen was CD4+ T cells from PBMCs. The CDR3 coding sequence is TGTGCCTGGAGTGGACTACAAGCTTTCTTT. This sequence encodes CAWSGLQAFF. The full variable domain, its missing parts supplied by reference TRBV30 and TRBJ1-1, is SQTIHQWPATLVQPVGSPLSLECTVEGTSNPNLYWYRQAAGRGLQLLFYSVGIGQISSEVPQNLSASRPQDRQFILSSKKLLLSDSGFYLCAWSGLQAFFGQGTRLTVV.